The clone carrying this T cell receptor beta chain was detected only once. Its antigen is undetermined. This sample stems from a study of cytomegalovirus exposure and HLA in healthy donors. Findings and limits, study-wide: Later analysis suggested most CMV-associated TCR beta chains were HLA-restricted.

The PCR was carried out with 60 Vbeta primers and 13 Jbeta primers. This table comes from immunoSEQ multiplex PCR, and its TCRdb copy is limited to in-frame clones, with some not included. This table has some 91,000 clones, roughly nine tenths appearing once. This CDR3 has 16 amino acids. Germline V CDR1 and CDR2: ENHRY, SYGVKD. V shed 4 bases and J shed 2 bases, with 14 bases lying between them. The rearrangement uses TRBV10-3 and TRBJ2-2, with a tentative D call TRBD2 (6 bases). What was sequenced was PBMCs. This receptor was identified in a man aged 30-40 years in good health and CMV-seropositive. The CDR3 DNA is TGTGCCATCAGTGCAACTAGCCCTCGTAACACCGGGGAGCTGTTTTTT. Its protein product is CAISATSPRNTGELFF.